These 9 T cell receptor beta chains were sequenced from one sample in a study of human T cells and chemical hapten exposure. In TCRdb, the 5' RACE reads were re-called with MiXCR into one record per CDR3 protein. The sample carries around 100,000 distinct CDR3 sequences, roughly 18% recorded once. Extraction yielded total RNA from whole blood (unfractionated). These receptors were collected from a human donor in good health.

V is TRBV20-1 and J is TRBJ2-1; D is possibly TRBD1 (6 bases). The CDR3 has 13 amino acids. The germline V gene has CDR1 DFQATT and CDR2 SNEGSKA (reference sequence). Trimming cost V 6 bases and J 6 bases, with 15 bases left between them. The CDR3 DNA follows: TGCAGTGCGAGACAGGTGAATACCAATGAGCAGTTCTTC. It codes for CSARQVNTNEQFF.

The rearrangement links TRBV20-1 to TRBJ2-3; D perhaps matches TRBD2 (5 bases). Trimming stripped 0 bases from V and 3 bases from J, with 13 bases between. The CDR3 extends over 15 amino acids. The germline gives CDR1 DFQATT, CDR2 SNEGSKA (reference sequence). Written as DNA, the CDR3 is TGCAGTGCTAGAGACCGGAGAAGGAGGACAGATACGCAGTATTTT. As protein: CSARDRRRRTDTQYF.

The CDR3, as DNA: TGTGCCAGCAGCCAAGATGGGAGAGCGGGATTCGAGCAGTTCTTC. It codes for CASSQDGRAGFEQFF. The V gene is TRBV3-1, the J gene TRBJ2-1; 7 nucleotides agree with TRBD2. This CDR3 is built from 15 residues. CDR1 is LGHDT, CDR2 YNNKEL, per germline (reference sequence). Losses at the gene ends were 0 bases for V and 10 bases for J; bases not matched to a gene: 9.

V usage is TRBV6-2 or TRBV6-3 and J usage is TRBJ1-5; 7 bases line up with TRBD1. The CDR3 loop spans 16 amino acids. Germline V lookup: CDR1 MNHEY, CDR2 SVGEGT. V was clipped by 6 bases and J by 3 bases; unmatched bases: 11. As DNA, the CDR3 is TGTGCCAGCAGACTAACGCCAGGGGGTGTCAATCAGCCCCAGCATTTT. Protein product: CASRLTPGGVNQPQHF.

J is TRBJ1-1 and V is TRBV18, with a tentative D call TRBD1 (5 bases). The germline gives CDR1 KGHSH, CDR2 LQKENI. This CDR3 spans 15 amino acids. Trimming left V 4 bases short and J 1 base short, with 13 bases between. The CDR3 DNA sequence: TGTGCCAGCTCACTCTATGGGACGGAGAACACTGAAGCTTTCTTT. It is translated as CASSLYGTENTEAFF.

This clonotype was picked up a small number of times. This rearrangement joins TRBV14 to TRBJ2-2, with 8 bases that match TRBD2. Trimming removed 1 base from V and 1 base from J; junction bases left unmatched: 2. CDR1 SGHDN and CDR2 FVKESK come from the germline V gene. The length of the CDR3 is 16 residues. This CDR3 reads CASSQVAGMNTGELFF. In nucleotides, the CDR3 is TGTGCCAGCAGCCAAGTAGCGGGAATGAACACCGGGGAGCTGTTTTTT.

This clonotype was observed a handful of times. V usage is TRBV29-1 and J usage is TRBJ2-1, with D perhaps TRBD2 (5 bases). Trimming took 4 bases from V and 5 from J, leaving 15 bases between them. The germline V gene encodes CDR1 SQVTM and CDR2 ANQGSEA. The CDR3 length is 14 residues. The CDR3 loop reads CSVASGVGDNEQFF. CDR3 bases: TGCAGCGTTGCCTCGGGTGTGGGAGACAATGAGCAGTTCTTC.

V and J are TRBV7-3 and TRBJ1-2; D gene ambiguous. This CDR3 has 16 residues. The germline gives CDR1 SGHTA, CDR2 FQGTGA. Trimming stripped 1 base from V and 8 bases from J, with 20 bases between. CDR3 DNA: TGTGCCAGCAGCTTAATTGGGTCAGCGAGTCCGCAAGGCTACACCTTC. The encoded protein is CASSLIGSASPQGYTF.

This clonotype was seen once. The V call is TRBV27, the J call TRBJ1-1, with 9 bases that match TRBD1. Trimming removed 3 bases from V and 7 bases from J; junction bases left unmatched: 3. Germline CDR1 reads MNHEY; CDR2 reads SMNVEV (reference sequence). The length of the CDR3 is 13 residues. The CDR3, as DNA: TGTGCCAGCAGTTTCGGGACAGGGTATGAAGCTTTCTTT. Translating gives CASSFGTGYEAFF.